This is a list of T cell receptor beta chains from one sample in a study of blood T cell repertoires in COVID-19. Sequencing used immunoSEQ multiplex PCR; TCRdb keeps in-frame clones, though not all of them. The top ten hold approximately 4% of the sample, which has 150,000 to 200,000 clones, 88% seen once. Sequences were obtained from peripheral blood. Receptor source: a human donor in a cohort sampled during active COVID-19. Each CDR3 is given with its conserved first and last residue.

v_gene: TRBV28
j_gene: TRBJ1-1
CDR3aa: CASNSGSGLLGAFF

v_gene: TRBV6-2/TRBV6-3
j_gene: TRBJ2-7
CDR3aa: CASSYSSGSYEQYF

v_gene: TRBV27
j_gene: TRBJ1-1
CDR3aa: CASSSDRGPGTEAFF

v_gene: TRBV27
j_gene: TRBJ1-6
CDR3aa: CASSLLSVDRGNSPLHF

v_gene: TRBV10-2
j_gene: TRBJ2-1
CDR3aa: CASSLSGNEQFF

v_gene: TRBV6-6
j_gene: TRBJ2-5
CDR3aa: CASSYLETQYF

v_gene: TRBV7-2
j_gene: TRBJ2-5
CDR3aa: CASSLSREETQYF

v_gene: TRBV29-1
j_gene: TRBJ2-7
CDR3aa: CSVKGQGSGYEQYF

v_gene: TRBV28
j_gene: TRBJ2-3
CDR3aa: CASRIGGDTQYF

v_gene: TRBV5-4
j_gene: TRBJ2-7
CDR3aa: CASSLGDRGYSEQYF

v_gene: TRBV15
j_gene: TRBJ2-6
CDR3aa: CATSITGSAGANVLTF

v_gene: TRBV2
j_gene: TRBJ1-1
CDR3aa: CASRRSTADTEAFF

v_gene: TRBV7-9
j_gene: TRBJ1-1
CDR3aa: CASSQAGWWVDTEAFF

v_gene: TRBV18
j_gene: TRBJ2-7
CDR3aa: CASSRTPGGPVYEQYF

v_gene: TRBV4-1
j_gene: TRBJ2-1
CDR3aa: CASSTRTGFNEQFF